This T cell receptor (beta chain) was found in a study of vaccination and CD4 T cells after COVID-19. Study details: Stimulation of cells relied on overlapping spike peptides derived from SARS-CoV-2, HCoV-NL63, HCoV-OC43 and HCoV-229E.

This clonotype was observed a few times. Its antigen is as yet unknown. Indicated treatment: roughly 11-day PBMC culture with coronavirus spike peptide pools or control peptides (ViraFEST assay). TCR sequencing followed the expansion of antigen-specific T cells with peptide pools in ViraFEST. Oncomine TCR Beta short-read sequencing was applied to DNA from cultured CD4+ T cells. TCRdb re-called the PCR reads through MiXCR, storing one row per CDR3 protein. The table includes several thousand distinct CDR3 sequences, approximately 54% detected once. The receptor's source is a human donor who had recovered from COVID-19. Sequencing was carried out using CD4+ T cells from blood, cultured in vitro.

CDR3 residues: CASSEAGPRNTIYF. CDR3 DNA sequence: TGTGCCAGCAGTGAAGCAGGTCCAAGAAACACCATATATTTT. This rearrangement joins TRBV25-1 to TRBJ1-3, with no clear D. V gave up 2 bases and J gave up 5 bases, with 10 bases separating them. Per germline, CDR1 MGHDK and CDR2 SYGVNS. The CDR3 is 14 amino acids.